These 10 T cell receptor beta chains originate from one sample sequenced in a study of technical replicates of blood from a handful of donors. Only in-frame clones appear in the TCRdb table, and some are missing; sequencing was by immunoSEQ multiplex PCR. There are under 85,000 clones in the sample; just under 95% occur only once, and 0.41% lies in the top ten. Sequences were obtained from T cells isolated from PBMCs. Every receptor here comes from a human donor in good health.

The chain couples TRBV2 to TRBJ2-3, with 7 bases matching TRBD2. CDR3 length: 16 amino acids. J was trimmed by 2 bases and V by 0 bases; bases with no gene match: 5. Germline values: CDR1 SNHLY, CDR2 FYNNEI. Here the CDR3 DNA reads TGTGCCAGCAGTGAAGCCCGCGGGGGAGTCACAGATACGCAGTATTTT. It is translated as CASSEARGGVTDTQYF.

This sequence joins TRBV2 and TRBJ2-5, with no clear D. The CDR3 is 13 amino acids. Per the germline V gene, CDR1 is SNHLY and CDR2 is FYNNEI. Trimming removed 4 bases at V and 1 base at J, with 7 bases between. For the CDR3, the DNA is TGTGCCAGCAGTGCCTCCTTCCAAGAGACCCAGTACTTC. Translating gives CASSASFQETQYF.

The chain joins TRBV4-1 to TRBJ2-4; a weak D match, TRBD1 (6 bases). The CDR3 covers 13 residues. V was cut by 0 bases and J by 11 bases, with 11 bases left in between. From germline, CDR1 is MGHRA and CDR2 YSYEKL. The CDR3 DNA is TGCGCCAGCAGCCAAGAGAGGGGGAGACTTCAGTACTTC. Residues: CASSQERGRLQYF.

V and J are TRBV14 and TRBJ2-5, with 11 positions matching TRBD2. This CDR3 spans 20 amino acids. Trimming took 0 bases from V and 2 from J; bases not matched to a gene: 14. Germline V gives CDR1 SGHDN, CDR2 FVKESK. CDR3 coding DNA: TGTGCCAGCAGCCAAGATCTAAGGGCTAGCGGGAGGAACCGACAAGAGACCCAGTACTTC. This sequence encodes CASSQDLRASGRNRQETQYF. Full variable domain (missing parts from reference TRBV14 and TRBJ2-5): EAGVTQFPSHSVIEKGQTVTLRCDPISGHDNLYWYRRVMGKEIKFLLHFVKESKQDESGMPNNRFLAERTGGTYSTLKVQPAELEDSGVYFCASSQDLRASGRNRQETQYFGPGTRLLVL.

The chain links TRBV29-1 to TRBJ2-7; D may be TRBD2 (7 bases). Trimming took off 7 bases at V and 0 bases at J, with 13 bases between the two ends. Per the germline V gene, CDR1 is SQVTM and CDR2 is ANQGSEA. The CDR3 extends over 13 amino acids. CDR3 DNA: TGCAGCGGGCGGGGGACAAACTCCTACGAGCAGTACTTC. Its translation is CSGRGTNSYEQYF.

The chain has TRBV5-4 and TRBJ2-5; 7 nucleotides match TRBD1. The CDR3 consists of 14 residues. The junction had 10 bases not matched to a gene; V was cut back by 6 bases and J by 5 bases. The germline CDR1 and CDR2 sequences are SGHNT and YYREEE (reference sequence). CDR3 sequence (DNA): TGTGCCAGCACCCCCAAAGGGGGCGGGGAGACCCAGTACTTC. This translates into CASTPKGGGETQYF.

The J gene is TRBJ1-1, the V gene TRBV29-1, with 8 bases lining up with TRBD1. The trim removed 8 bases at V and 3 bases at J, leaving 8 bases unmatched. Germline-derived CDR1 and CDR2 are SQVTM and ANQGSEA. The CDR3 loop spans 13 amino acids. CDR3 sequence: CSTTGGRDTEAFF. The CDR3 bases are TGCAGCACCACAGGGGGTAGGGACACTGAAGCTTTCTTT.

This clone was observed once. The V call is TRBV11-2, the J call TRBJ1-5; D call uncertain. CDR1 and CDR2 from the germline V gene are SGHAT and FQNNGV. Trimming pared 3 bases from V and 3 bases from J, leaving 6 bases between. The CDR3 spans 13 residues. The DNA for the CDR3 is TGTGCCAGCAGCTTGGGCCTCAATCAGCCCCAGCATTTT. It translates to CASSLGLNQPQHF.

This clone was recorded only once. The chain joins TRBV5-6 to TRBJ2-5, with TRBD2 matching 11 bases. The V and J ends lost 4 bases and 5 bases, in that order; junction bases with no gene match: 7. The germline V gene encodes CDR1 SGHDT and CDR2 YYEEEE. CDR3 size: 15 residues. CDR3 in DNA: TGTGCCAGCAGCCGTGATAGCGGGAGGGCGGAGACCCAGTACTTC. It yields the protein CASSRDSGRAETQYF. The entire variable domain, with the rest obtained from reference TRBV5-6 and TRBJ2-5, is as follows: DAGVTQSPTHLIKTRGQQVTLRCSPKSGHDTVSWYQQALGQGPQFIFQYYEEEERQRGNFPDRFSGHQFPNYSSELNVNALLLGDSALYLCASSRDSGRAETQYFGPGTRLLVL.

The chain carries TRBV9 and TRBJ2-2; 7 bases line up with TRBD1. The CDR3 contains 15 residues. V trimming: 1 base; J trimming: 4 bases; junction bases outside the gene matches: 4. Germline lookup yields CDR1 SGDLS and CDR2 YYNGEE. CDR3: CASSVRTGFTGELFF. CDR3 bases: TGTGCCAGCAGCGTAAGGACAGGATTCACCGGGGAGCTGTTTTTT. Together with reference TRBV9 and TRBJ2-2, the CDR3 gives the full variable domain: DSGVTQTPKHLITATGQRVTLRCSPRSGDLSVYWYQQSLDQGLQFLIQYYNGEERAKGNILERFSAQQFPDLHSELNLSSLELGDSALYFCASSVRTGFTGELFFGEGSRLTVL.